This is a list of T cell receptor beta chains from one sample in a study of blood T cell repertoires in COVID-19. Data came from immunoSEQ multiplex PCR; TCRdb stores just in-frame clones and leaves some out. The top ten hold around 3% of the sample, which has a few hundred thousand clones, roughly 87% seen once. The sample taken for sequencing was PBMCs or T cells enriched from blood (not recorded which). These receptor sequences come from a woman in her twenties or thirties who had recovered from COVID-19. Each CDR3 is given with its conserved first and last residue. A D gene is named only where the DNA matches it firmly. The listing skips clone size in some rows; elsewhere it reads once, few, many or a size class.

j_gene,v_gene,abundance,d_gene,CDR3aa,CDR3nt
TRBJ2-7,TRBV29-1,few,-,CSVLSAYEQYF,TGCAGCGTTTTATCAGCCTACGAGCAGTACTTC
TRBJ2-1,TRBV6-1,-,TRBD2,CASSEAGGGLYNEQFF,TGTGCCAGCAGTGAAGCGGGCGGGGGGCTCTACAATGAGCAGTTCTTC
TRBJ1-2,TRBV5-4,-,-,CASSDTSNYGYTF,TGTGCCAGCAGCGATACAAGTAACTATGGCTACACCTTC
TRBJ2-1,TRBV7-9,-,-,CASSLAERDEQFF,TGTGCCAGCAGCTTAGCGGAGCGGGATGAGCAGTTCTTC
TRBJ1-4,TRBV6-5,-,TRBD1,CASSTQGVNEKLFF,TGTGCCAGCAGTACACAGGGGGTGAATGAAAAACTGTTTTTT
TRBJ2-1,TRBV7-9,-,-,CASSAGTYNEQFF,TGTGCCAGCAGCGCCGGGACTTACAATGAGCAGTTCTTC
TRBJ1-6,TRBV10-3,-,-,CAIKSGEGTPLHF,TGTGCCATCAAGAGTGGGGAGGGGACACCCCTCCACTTT
TRBJ1-2,TRBV18,once,-,CASSPSRGGMNYGYTF,TGTGCCAGCTCACCCTCCCGGGGAGGGATGAACTATGGCTACACCTTC
TRBJ2-3,TRBV10-1,-,-,CASSDDSSTDTQYF,TGCGCCAGCAGTGATGATAGCAGCACAGATACGCAGTATTTT
TRBJ1-2,TRBV27,few,-,CASSPESSLYYGYTF,TGTGCCAGCAGTCCCGAGAGTTCCCTCTACTATGGCTACACCTTC
TRBJ1-2,TRBV5-8,-,TRBD1,CASSDRQGAHNGYTF,TGTGCCAGCAGCGACCGACAGGGGGCTCACAATGGCTACACCTTC
TRBJ1-6,TRBV28,-,TRBD1,CASSLVDRDNSPLHF,TGTGCCAGCAGTTTAGTGGACAGGGATAATTCACCCCTCCACTTT
TRBJ1-1,TRBV7-9,-,TRBD1,CASSSGQPLGAFF,TGTGCCAGCAGCTCGGGACAGCCACTGGGAGCTTTCTTT
TRBJ2-1,TRBV9,-,TRBD2,CASSVVASGENEQFF,TGTGCCAGCAGCGTAGTAGCTAGCGGGGAGAATGAGCAGTTCTTC
TRBJ1-6,TRBV2,-,TRBD1,CASRRDRSYNSPLHF,TGTGCCAGCAGAAGGGACAGGTCTTATAATTCACCCCTCCACTTT
TRBJ1-1,TRBV29-1,-,-,CSVEAGIMNTEAFF,TGCAGCGTTGAAGCGGGTATAATGAACACTGAAGCTTTCTTT
TRBJ2-1,TRBV7-9,-,-,CASSLSAAGHNEQFF,TGTGCCAGCAGCTTGTCGGCTGCGGGTCACAATGAGCAGTTCTTC
TRBJ2-1,TRBV7-2,-,TRBD2,CASSPAGTRGNEQFF,TGTGCCAGCAGCCCGGCCGGGACTAGGGGGAATGAGCAGTTCTTC
TRBJ2-7,TRBV29-1,-,TRBD2,CSVAGLAGGSYEQYF,TGCAGCGTGGCGGGACTAGCGGGGGGGTCCTACGAGCAGTACTTC
TRBJ2-5,TRBV7-9,-,-,CASSLVRANPQETQYF,TGTGCCAGCAGCCTAGTCAGGGCTAATCCCCAAGAGACCCAGTACTTC
TRBJ2-7,TRBV28,once,-,CASSLETDPPYF,TGTGCCAGCAGTTTAGAGACAGACCCTCCGTACTTC
TRBJ2-3,TRBV18,-,TRBD2,CASSLGGLASTDTQYF,TGTGCCAGCTCGCTGGGGGGACTAGCGAGCACAGATACGCAGTATTTT
TRBJ1-1,TRBV18,-,-,CASSPYRGTDTEAFF,TGTGCCAGCTCACCATATAGGGGCACGGACACTGAAGCTTTCTTT
TRBJ1-6,TRBV3-1/TRBV3-2,-,-,CASSPPGLGLYNSPLHF,TGTGCCAGCAGCCCGCCAGGGCTGGGCCTGTATAATTCACCCCTCCACTTT
TRBJ2-7,TRBV9,-,TRBD2,CASSAGGGAYEQYF,TGTGCCAGCAGCGCTGGCGGGGGGGCTTACGAGCAGTACTTC
TRBJ1-4,TRBV5-1,-,TRBD1,CASSWGGTGDNEKLFF,TGCGCCAGCAGCTGGGGAGGGACAGGGGATAATGAAAAACTGTTTTTT
TRBJ2-7,TRBV30,-,-,CAWSLGDNYEQYF,TGTGCCTGGAGTCTAGGGGACAACTACGAGCAGTACTTC
TRBJ1-1,TRBV19,-,TRBD1,CASRTTGSGNTEAFF,TGTGCCAGTAGGACGACAGGGAGCGGGAACACTGAAGCTTTCTTT
TRBJ2-3,TRBV7-8,-,-,CASSYEMSTDTQYF,TGTGCCAGCAGCTATGAGATGAGCACAGATACGCAGTATTTT
TRBJ1-1,TRBV12-2,-,-,CASRLPLWGGRTEAFF,TGTGCAAGTCGCTTACCCCTTTGGGGAGGGAGAACTGAAGCTTTCTTT
TRBJ1-6,TRBV18,-,-,CASSRLGGTVNSPLHF,TGTGCCAGCTCACGATTGGGGGGGACGGTTAATTCACCCCTCCACTTT
TRBJ2-1,TRBV21-1,-,-,CASSDNPLAGVGNEQFF,TGTGCCAGCAGCGATAACCCTCTAGCGGGAGTAGGCAATGAGCAGTTCTTC
TRBJ2-1,TRBV6-4,-,-,CASSSDSGHEQFF,TGTGCCAGCAGTTCCGACAGTGGGCATGAGCAGTTCTTC
TRBJ2-1,TRBV27,-,TRBD1,CASSLGQGAYNEQFF,TGTGCCAGCAGTTTAGGCCAGGGGGCTTACAATGAGCAGTTCTTC
TRBJ2-2,TRBV7-3,-,TRBD2,CASSFTSASNTGELFF,TGTGCCAGCAGCTTTACTAGCGCCTCGAACACCGGGGAGCTGTTTTTT
TRBJ2-2,TRBV24-1,few,-,CATSDFNTGELFF,TGTGCCACCAGTGACTTCAACACCGGGGAGCTGTTTTTT
TRBJ1-3,TRBV5-1,-,-,CASSYSQGPAGNTIYF,TGCGCCAGCAGCTACTCACAGGGTCCCGCTGGAAACACCATATATTTT
TRBJ2-5,TRBV7-9,once,TRBD1,CASSWTGTGNDLRTQYF,TGTGCCAGCAGCTGGACCGGGACAGGGAATGATTTGAGGACCCAGTACTTC
TRBJ2-5,TRBV5-1,-,TRBD2,CASSFSGSPQETQYF,TGCGCCAGCAGCTTTAGCGGGAGTCCCCAAGAGACCCAGTACTTC
TRBJ1-1,TRBV25-1,-,-,CASRPITGRTLF,TGTGCCAGCAGACCCATCACGGGAAGGACTCTTTTT
TRBJ1-5,TRBV4-1,-,-,CASSQANWQGNQPQHF,TGCGCCAGCAGCCAAGCCAACTGGCAGGGCAATCAGCCCCAGCATTTT
TRBJ1-2,TRBV6-5,once,-,CASRGQMANYGYTF,TGTGCCAGCAGAGGACAAATGGCTAACTATGGCTACACCTTC
TRBJ1-1,TRBV28,-,-,CASSPGGPRSTEAFF,TGTGCCAGCAGTCCCGGGGGTCCGAGAAGTACTGAAGCTTTCTTT
TRBJ1-5,TRBV2,few,-,CASSGTNSNQPQHF,TGTGCCAGCAGTGGGACAAATAGCAATCAGCCCCAGCATTTT
TRBJ1-1,TRBV7-9,-,-,CASSYGDTEAFF,TGTGCCAGCAGCTACGGGGACACTGAAGCTTTCTTT
TRBJ2-7,TRBV19,-,TRBD2,CASSSGRAVYEQYF,TGTGCCAGCAGTAGCGGGAGGGCCGTATACGAGCAGTACTTC
TRBJ2-7,TRBV19,-,TRBD1,CASPRDSLFYEQYF,TGTGCCAGCCCACGGGACAGCCTATTTTACGAGCAGTACTTC
TRBJ2-3,TRBV11-2,-,-,CASSLNGETDTQYF,TGTGCCAGCAGCTTAAACGGGGAGACAGATACGCAGTATTTT
TRBJ2-7,TRBV28,-,TRBD2,CASSLLAGVWEQYF,TGTGCCAGCAGTCTACTAGCGGGAGTATGGGAGCAGTACTTC
TRBJ2-2,TRBV28,-,-,CASVEGRPGGTGELFF,TGTGCCAGCGTGGAGGGTAGGCCAGGAGGCACCGGGGAGCTGTTTTTT
TRBJ2-7,TRBV19,-,TRBD2,CASSTLAGVYEQYF,TGTGCCAGTAGTACACTAGCGGGGGTTTACGAGCAGTACTTC
TRBJ1-5,TRBV28,-,-,CASRSNQPQHF,TGTGCCAGCCGTAGCAATCAGCCCCAGCATTTT
TRBJ1-5,TRBV27,-,-,CASSLSRQTSNQPQHF,TGTGCCAGCAGTTTATCGAGACAGACGAGCAATCAGCCCCAGCATTTT